Included here is one TCR beta chain sequence, with context. CDR1 is MNHEY and CDR2 is SVGAGI in the germline V gene. Trimming cost V 2 bases and J 7 bases, with 14 bases left between them. There are 14 residues in the CDR3. This record comes from a study of blood T cell repertoires in COVID-19. The assay was immunoSEQ multiplex PCR, and TCRdb's table has in-frame clones only and misses some. The data hold roughly 87,000 clones, with around 87% observed a single time. This receptor was identified in a middle-aged man with acute or convalescent COVID-19. The chain joins TRBV6-5 to TRBJ1-2; D perhaps matches TRBD1 (5 bases). Sequenced material: peripheral blood. The CDR3 spells CASSYNRGMGGYTF. CDR3 bases: TGTGCCAGCAGTTACAATCGGGGGATGGGTGGCTACACCTTC.